A single sample is the source of the 18 T cell receptor beta chains below, sequenced in a study of PD-1 blockade in classical Hodgkin lymphoma. Regarding time point: newly diagnosed, previously untreated cHL patient sample. Clones were read by immunoSEQ multiplex PCR, and TCRdb kept only the in-frame ones, dropping some. The sample includes about 15,000 clones, roughly 87% of them seen just once. The sample comprised peripheral blood mononuclear cells (PBMCs). Receptor source: a human donor with classical Hodgkin lymphoma.

The chain joins TRBV27 to TRBJ2-1, with D perhaps matching TRBD1 (5 bases). Looked up from germline, CDR1 is MNHEY and CDR2 is SMNVEV (reference sequence). V was pared by 3 bases and J by 4 bases, with 10 bases between. The CDR3 covers 14 residues. The chain's CDR3 is CASSLTAPYNEQFF. The CDR3 DNA reads TGTGCCAGCAGTTTGACAGCACCTTACAATGAGCAGTTCTTC.

J is TRBJ1-3 and V is TRBV2; D might be TRBD1 (5 bases). The CDR3 consists of 14 residues. The V end lost 3 bases, the J end lost 0 bases, and 6 bases lay between the germline ends. Germline CDR1 SNHLY, CDR2 FYNNEI. The CDR3 region has the DNA TGTGCCAGCAGTGATGGGGGCTCTGGAAACACCATATATTTT. It is translated as CASSDGGSGNTIYF.

This clone appeared once. This chain links TRBV6-6 with TRBJ1-5; D is possibly TRBD1 (6 bases). The V gene's germline CDR1 is MNHNY and CDR2 SVGAGI (reference sequence). V shed 3 bases and J shed 6 bases, with 12 bases lying between them. CDR3 size: 14 residues. CDR3 in amino acids: CASSYGGASQPQHF. For the CDR3, the DNA is TGTGCCAGCAGTTATGGGGGGGCAAGTCAGCCCCAGCATTTT.

This clone was counted a few times. The chain joins TRBV11-2 to TRBJ2-7, with D maybe TRBD2 (5 bases). V was shortened by 6 bases and J by 1 base, with 16 bases between the two germline ends. CDR1 is SGHAT and CDR2 is FQNNGV in the germline V gene. This CDR3 is built from 15 residues. In DNA, the CDR3 is TGTGCCAGCAGTCAACGTAGAGGGTTTTCCTACGAGCAGTACTTC. It translates to CASSQRRGFSYEQYF. Based on the CDR3 plus reference TRBV11-2 and TRBJ2-7, the full variable domain is EAGVAQSPRYKIIEKRQSVAFWCNPISGHATLYWYQQILGQGPKLLIQFQNNGVVDDSQLPKDRFSAERLKGVDSTLKIQPAKLEDSAVYLCASSQRRGFSYEQYFGPGTRLTVT.

The V call is TRBV19, the J call TRBJ1-4; no clear D. Germline CDR1 is LNHDA and CDR2 is SQIVND (reference sequence). The CDR3 has 13 residues. The V end lost 6 bases, the J end lost 6 bases, and 11 bases lay between the germline ends. CDR3 loop: CASSGGLDEKLFF. CDR3 sequence (DNA): TGTGCCAGTAGCGGCGGACTCGATGAAAAACTGTTTTTT.

This clone was seen just once. The chain has TRBV7-2 and TRBJ1-1; no clear D. V was trimmed by 1 base and J by 3 bases, leaving 12 bases between them. This CDR3 is 15 amino acids long. CDR1 is SGHTA, CDR2 FQGNSA, per germline. CDR3 sequence reads: CASSLVRGMDTEAFF. CDR3 sequence (DNA): TGTGCCAGCAGCTTAGTACGGGGAATGGACACTGAAGCTTTCTTT.

The chain uses TRBV27 and TRBJ2-7, with D possibly being TRBD2 (6 bases). V was clipped by 0 bases and J by 9 bases, with 12 bases between them. This CDR3 is 13 amino acids long. CDR1 and CDR2 (germline): MNHEY, SMNVEV (reference sequence). The CDR3 DNA follows: TGTGCCAGCAGTTTATCGGGGACTCGGCGGCAGTACTTC. Translating gives CASSLSGTRRQYF.

The chain recombines TRBV11-2 with TRBJ2-1; TRBD1 agrees at 7 bases. The CDR3 is 15 amino acids. From germline, CDR1 is SGHAT and CDR2 FQNNGV. V dropped 4 bases and J dropped 1; count of bases not matched to a gene: 4. For the CDR3, the DNA is TGTGCCAGCAGCTCCCGGGACAGATCCTACAATGAGCAGTTCTTC. Protein: CASSSRDRSYNEQFF.

The chain employs TRBV30 and TRBJ2-3; 9 bases are shared with TRBD2. The J segment lost 3 bases and the V segment lost 5 bases, leaving 9 bases of the junction unmatched. CDR3 length: 15 residues. CDR1 GTSNPN and CDR2 SVGIG come from the germline V gene (reference sequence). Written as DNA, the CDR3 is TGTGCCTGGGGAAAAATCGGACTAGCGACAGATACGCAGTATTTT. It is translated as CAWGKIGLATDTQYF.

V and J are TRBV6-5 and TRBJ2-3; a possible D gene is TRBD2 (6 bases). CDR3 length equals 15 residues. Germline V gene lookup returns CDR1 MNHEY and CDR2 SVGAGI. V lost 0 bases and J lost 1, with 8 bases in between. CDR3 in DNA: TGTGCCAGCAGTTACTCCGGGACTGGCACAGATACGCAGTATTTT. This translates into CASSYSGTGTDTQYF.

The rearrangement joins TRBV7-9 to TRBJ2-1; TRBD2 aligns across 12 bases. CDR3 length: 15 amino acids. Germline values: CDR1 SEHNR, CDR2 FQNEAQ (reference sequence). V lost 5 bases to trimming and J lost 6 bases; unmatched junction nucleotides: 5. The CDR3 loop is CASSTGTSGFNEQFF. The CDR3 DNA is TGTGCCAGCAGCACCGGGACTAGCGGGTTCAATGAGCAGTTCTTC. Together with reference TRBV7-9 and TRBJ2-1, the CDR3 gives the full variable domain: DTGVSQNPRHKITKRGQNVTFRCDPISEHNRLYWYRQTLGQGPEFLTYFQNEAQLEKSRLLSDRFSAERPKGSFSTLEIQRTEQGDSAMYLCASSTGTSGFNEQFFGPGTRLTVL.

The chain combines TRBV5-6 with TRBJ1-4, with D hard to call. CDR3 length equals 16 residues. Per germline, CDR1 SGHDT and CDR2 YYEEEE. V was clipped by 4 bases and J by 0 bases, with 13 bases between them. The CDR3 nucleotides are TGTGCCAGCAGCCTTGGGCCCCTTGCAACTAATGAAAAACTGTTTTTT. Its translation is CASSLGPLATNEKLFF. Combining the CDR3 with reference TRBV5-6 and TRBJ1-4 gives the whole variable domain DAGVTQSPTHLIKTRGQQVTLRCSPKSGHDTVSWYQQALGQGPQFIFQYYEEEERQRGNFPDRFSGHQFPNYSSELNVNALLLGDSALYLCASSLGPLATNEKLFFGSGTQLSVL.

This clone was counted once. The chain carries TRBV27 and TRBJ2-6; 7 bases map to TRBD2. The CDR3 runs to 18 residues. Germline assignment: CDR1 MNHEY and CDR2 SMNVEV (reference sequence). J lost 0 bases, V lost 7 bases, and 12 bases had no gene match. CDR3 residues: CASTPRGGSDSGANVLTF. The CDR3 coding sequence is TGTGCCAGCACCCCACGGGGAGGGAGTGACTCTGGGGCCAACGTCCTGACTTTC. Combining the CDR3 with reference TRBV27 and TRBJ2-6 gives the whole variable domain EAQVTQNPRYLITVTGKKLTVTCSQNMNHEYMSWYRQDPGLGLRQIYYSMNVEVTDKGDVPEGYKVSRKEKRNFPLILESPSPNQTSLYFCASTPRGGSDSGANVLTFGAGSRLTVL.

The chain recombines TRBV15 with TRBJ2-1; 8 bases match TRBD2. The V gene's germline CDR1 is LNHNV and CDR2 YYDKDF (reference sequence). The CDR3 is made up of 17 amino acids. The V and J ends lost 1 base and 7 bases, in that order; junction bases with no gene match: 12. The CDR3 sequence: CATSRVREAGEQNEQFF. As DNA, the CDR3 is TGTGCCACCAGCAGAGTGAGGGAAGCGGGAGAGCAGAATGAGCAGTTCTTC.

V is TRBV7-2 and J is TRBJ2-2; D may be TRBD1 or TRBD2 (5 bases each). Trimming shortened V by 4 bases and J by 4 bases, and 16 bases separated the two germline ends. The CDR3 runs to 16 residues. CDR1 SGHTA and CDR2 FQGNSA come from the germline V gene. The CDR3 DNA follows: TGTGCCAGCAGCTCGGGACGGAAGGGTGGCACCGGGGAGCTGTTTTTT. It codes for CASSSGRKGGTGELFF. Full variable domain (missing parts from reference TRBV7-2 and TRBJ2-2): GAGVSQSPSNKVTEKGKDVELRCDPISGHTALYWYRQSLGQGLEFLIYFQGNSAPDKSGLPSDRFSAERTGGSVSTLTIQRTQQEDSAVYLCASSSGRKGGTGELFFGEGSRLTVL.

V usage is TRBV5-6 and J usage is TRBJ1-2; possibly TRBD1 for D (6 bases). Trimming shortened V by 1 base and J by 2 bases, and 6 bases separated the two germline ends. Germline assignment: CDR1 SGHDT and CDR2 YYEEEE. There are 13 residues in the CDR3. The CDR3 loop reads CASSLRGNYGYTF. In DNA, the CDR3 is TGTGCCAGCAGCTTGAGGGGGAACTATGGCTACACCTTC.

The rearrangement joins TRBV6-6 to TRBJ2-5; 8 bases align to TRBD2. Trimming took 4 bases from V and 3 from J; bases not matched to a gene: 7. This CDR3 has 15 amino acids. CDR1 MNHNY and CDR2 SVGAGI come from the germline V gene (reference sequence). The CDR3, as DNA: TGTGCCAGCAGTTTGGCGGGAGGCCGAAAAGAGACCCAGTACTTC. Amino acid sequence: CASSLAGGRKETQYF.

V and J are TRBV27 and TRBJ2-7; 14 bases map to TRBD2. V shed 5 bases, J shed 7 bases, and the junction held 7 bases outside the gene matches. The CDR3 is made up of 15 amino acids. The germline V gene encodes CDR1 MNHEY and CDR2 SMNVEV (reference sequence). CDR3 coding DNA: TGTGCCAGCAGTCCCACCGGGACTAGCGGGAGAGAGCAGTACTTC. Amino acids: CASSPTGTSGREQYF.